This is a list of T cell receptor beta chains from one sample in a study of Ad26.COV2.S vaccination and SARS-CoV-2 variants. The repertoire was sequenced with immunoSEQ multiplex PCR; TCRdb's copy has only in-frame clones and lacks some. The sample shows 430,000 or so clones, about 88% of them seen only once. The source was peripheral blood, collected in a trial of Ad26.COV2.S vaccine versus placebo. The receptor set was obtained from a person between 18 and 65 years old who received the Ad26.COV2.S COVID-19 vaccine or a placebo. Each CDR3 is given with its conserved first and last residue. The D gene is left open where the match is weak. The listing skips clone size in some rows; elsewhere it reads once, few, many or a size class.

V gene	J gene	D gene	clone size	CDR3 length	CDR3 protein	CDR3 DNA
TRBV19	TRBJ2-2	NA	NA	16	CASSIGRVRGGGELFF	TGTGCCAGTAGTATTGGGCGGGTCCGGGGTGGCGGGGAGCTGTTTTTT
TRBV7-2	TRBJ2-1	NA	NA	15	CASSLWWSSYNEQFF	TGTGCCAGCAGCTTATGGTGGAGCTCCTACAATGAGCAGTTCTTC
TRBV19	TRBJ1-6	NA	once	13	CASSIGESSPLHF	TGTGCCAGTAGTATCGGGGAGAGTTCACCCCTCCACTTT
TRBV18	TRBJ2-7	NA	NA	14	CASSPPAGVDEQYF	TGTGCCAGCTCACCACCGGCAGGGGTTGACGAGCAGTACTTC
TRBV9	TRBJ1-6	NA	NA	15	CASSVGGGEGSPLHF	TGTGCCAGCAGCGTAGGGGGGGGAGAAGGCTCACCCCTCCACTTT
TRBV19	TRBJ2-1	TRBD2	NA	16	CASSISGTSGYNEQFF	TGTGCCAGTAGTATATCCGGGACTAGCGGTTACAATGAGCAGTTCTTC
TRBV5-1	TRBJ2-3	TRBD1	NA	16	CASSLARQGGTDTQYF	TGCGCCAGCAGCTTGGCTCGACAGGGGGGAACAGATACGCAGTATTTT
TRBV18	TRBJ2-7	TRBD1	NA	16	CASSLTGTGVAYEQYF	TGTGCCAGCTCACTCACCGGGACAGGGGTTGCCTACGAGCAGTACTTC
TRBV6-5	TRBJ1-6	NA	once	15	CASSYDVSRNSPLHF	TGTGCCAGCAGTTACGATGTATCTAGAAATTCACCCCTCCACTTT
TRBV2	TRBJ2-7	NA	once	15	CASSPWWGANYEQYF	TGTGCCAGCAGTCCCTGGTGGGGGGCCAACTACGAGCAGTACTTC
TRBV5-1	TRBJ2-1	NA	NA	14	CASRGLGAYNEQFF	TGCGCCAGCAGGGGGCTGGGGGCCTACAATGAGCAGTTCTTC
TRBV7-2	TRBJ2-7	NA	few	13	CASSLGRFYEQYF	TGTGCCAGCAGCTTAGGGCGGTTCTACGAGCAGTACTTC
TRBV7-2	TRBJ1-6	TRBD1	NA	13	CASSDRAGSPLHF	TGTGCCAGCAGCGACAGGGCGGGTTCACCCCTCCACTTT
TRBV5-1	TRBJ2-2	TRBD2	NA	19	CASSSPRTSGRAVSGELFF	TGCGCCAGCAGCTCCCCCAGGACTAGCGGGAGGGCCGTATCCGGGGAGCTGTTTTTT
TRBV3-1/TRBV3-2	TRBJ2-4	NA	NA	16	CASSETTRRAKNIQYF	TGTGCCAGCAGCGAAACAACGCGGAGAGCCAAAAACATTCAGTACTTC
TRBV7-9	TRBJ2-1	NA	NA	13	CASSLAGAGEQFF	TGTGCCAGCAGCTTAGCAGGGGCGGGTGAGCAGTTCTTC
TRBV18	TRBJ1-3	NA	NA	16	CASSSRQRASGNTIYF	TGTGCCAGCTCATCTCGACAGAGAGCCTCTGGAAACACCATATATTTT
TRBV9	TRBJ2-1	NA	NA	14	CASSVVGQNNEQFF	TGTGCCAGCAGCGTAGTGGGGCAGAACAATGAGCAGTTCTTC
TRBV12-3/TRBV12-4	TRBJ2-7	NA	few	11	CASSLNYEQYF	TGTGCCAGCAGCCTTAACTACGAGCAGTACTTC
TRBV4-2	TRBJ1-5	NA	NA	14	CASSQDDGGQPQHF	TGTGCCAGCAGCCAAGACGATGGTGGTCAGCCCCAGCATTTT